Below, one T cell receptor (beta chain) is given with its context. Its specific antigen is unknown. The cohort consisted of 670 or so healthy bone marrow donors. All cohort members were sampled while nominally healthy, although unrecorded immune exposures were likely present. The donor was CMV seropositive and was included in the group of 300 or so seropositive cohort members. Each donor provided a peripheral blood sample, and peripheral blood mononuclear cells were used for TCR beta sequencing. Genomic DNA was extracted from the blood cell samples with the Qiagen DNeasy Blood Extraction Kit. This sample is drawn from a study of cytomegalovirus exposure and HLA in healthy donors (dated by TCRdb to 2016 to 2017). In the study overall: An earlier analysis of some 500 of the donors reported approximately 300 Gb of sequence data and 100 million to 140 million unique TCR beta sequences from about 179 million T cells. An early release covering 550 to 700 HLA-typed donors comprised 250 to 350 gigabases of sequencing data and around 86 million unique TCR sequences. Among the roughly 370 genotyped donors, around 81% belonged to the genetic ancestry cluster associated with self-reported Caucasian donors. The study aimed to test whether cataloging public T cell receptors could reveal signatures of past pathogen exposure. Using immunosequencing, the study profiled T cell repertoires from about 650 subjects and related those repertoires to cytomegalovirus serostatus. In addition to the first cohort of approximately 670 subjects, a separate validation cohort of 120 different subjects was used. To predict cytomegalovirus infection status, the study brought together high-throughput TCR immunosequencing, statistical association of individual TCRs with disease status, and machine learning. A later analysis re-examined previously published TCR beta repertoires from hundreds of donors and added high-resolution HLA genotyping to investigate patterns of TCR occurrence. The later analysis used no new phenotypic data to find candidate immune exposures, relying instead on TCR beta sequences and their occurrence across donors. To decide whether each TCR beta V gene segment behaved as functional or pseudogenic, an earlier analysis of approximately 600 of the donors relied on high-throughput TCR beta sequencing. Donor age, sex, ethnicity and CMV serostatus were compiled alongside the repertoire data. A later genetic analysis used genome-wide SNP genotypes for about 60% of the 666 donors, treating that subset as a discovery cohort. Every discovery cohort repertoire had been produced on one sequencing platform. HLA typing included class I and class II loci at four-digit resolution. The number of typed donors differed by locus: roughly 629-640 for A, B, C, DRB1 and DQB1; approximately 540 for DQA1; approximately 600 for DPA1; and some 470 for DPB1. Roughly 5 DR-DQ haplotypes were handled as single units for association and clustering, since linkage in the cohort was strong. Among roughly 400 genotyped donors of the cohort, an average of around 250,000 unique TCR beta nucleotide sequences was sequenced per donor, of which about 18% were non-productive. Findings and caveats that apply to the study as a whole: In a later analysis, several top co-occurrence clusters were reported to appear linked to parvovirus B19, influenza, CMV and Epstein-Barr virus. A cluster of highly shared sequence variants was judged likely to be a technical artifact of the sequencing pipeline. According to a later genetic analysis, donors in an Asian-associated ancestry cluster had fewer N-insertions in productive TCRs than the approximately 670-donor mean. Correlated functional status among segregating V segments might be attributable to linkage disequilibrium, but an unknown experimental factor could not be ruled out. A later analysis found that HLA-associated TCR beta chains were more clonally expanded and had lower generation probabilities than equally common non-associated chains. When HLA alleles, especially DR and DQ, strongly co-occurred, TCR associations were difficult to assign to individual alleles. The study listed 170 or so TCR beta chains as associated with cytomegalovirus. Because HLA typing was missing for some donors at each locus, association tests included only the typed subset. Sequencing depth was assumed to be roughly uniform across donors in the presence/absence analyses, though that assumption may not hold. Immune exposure information for the cohort was limited to CMV serostatus. In vitro tests confirmed that three of the cytomegalovirus-associated TCR beta chains recognize cytomegalovirus antigens. The earlier analysis of about 600 of the donors excluded some 15 rarely observed V segments, including chromosome 9 orphons, because counts were too low. A later analysis found that TCR association rates varied across HLA loci, with DRB1 alleles showing the most associated TCRs and HLA-C alleles the fewest. A later genetic analysis associated a missense DCLRE1C variant with V-gene and J-gene trimming of TCR beta chains, and an independent cohort replicated the association. Because the 87-base-pair reads could not distinguish some IMGT-functional V segments, including TRBV6-2 and TRBV6-3, those segments were excluded. An earlier analysis of some 590 of the donors showed that most TCR beta V segments appeared in productive rearrangements either about 87% or about 30% of the time, which broadly matched IMGT annotations. Cytomegalovirus status was reported to be diagnosed by the classifier with high specificity and sensitivity in both the original and validation cohorts. A further reported finding was that TCR beta sequences accurately predicted the HLA-A and HLA-B alleles for most subjects in the first cohort. The authors suggested that the approach could potentially be generalized to other disease states and immunological phenotypes. Across donors, most TCR sequences were observed very rarely, whereas some public TCRs were present in many individuals. A later analysis found that most CMV-associated TCR beta chains appeared HLA-restricted, with HLA associations seemingly driven largely by CMV exposure. A later analysis associated 16,951 TCR beta sequences with specific HLA alleles at a false discovery rate of 0.05. Only TCR beta chains were sequenced in this cohort, and the absence of alpha or paired-chain data limited detectable features.

The protocol used for the library was the immunoSEQ multiplex PCR assay. For the multiplex PCR, a mixture combining 60 forward primers for TCR Vbeta segments and 13 reverse primers for TCR Jbeta segments was used. Amplification of the CDR3 region of rearranged TCR beta genes was performed with a multiplex PCR assay on genomic DNA. The Illumina HiSeq System was used to sequence the amplified TCR beta libraries as 87-base-pair reads. The published analysis was carried out like this. A later analysis counted tens of millions of unique TCR beta chains across the 550 to 700 repertoires, and around 12 million of these chains were shared by at least two donors. Raw reads were error-corrected and collapsed into unique sequences with a nearest-neighbor algorithm that merged closely related sequences to remove PCR and sequencing errors. To assign V, D and J gene segments, CDR3 sequences were aligned to IMGT reference sequences. For a sequence to be retained, a match of at least six nucleotides was required to both a V gene segment and a J gene segment. A rearrangement counted as productive if the CDR3 had no stop codons and remained in frame with V and J, and every other rearrangement counted as non-productive. Following IMGT convention, CDR3 was defined as the stretch from the second conserved V-encoded cysteine to the conserved J-encoded phenylalanine. The earlier analysis of approximately 590 of the donors excluded any sequence lacking an unambiguous match to a single V gene segment. An earlier analysis of a few hundred of the donors called V segments functional above 56.7% productive rearrangements and segregating when the between-donor standard deviation exceeded 5%. A statistical classification framework was built for diagnosing cytomegalovirus status from the catalog of TCR beta chain sequences. A later analysis assigned V and J genes by comparing TCR nucleotide sequences with IMGT/GENE-DB human TR gene sequences. The TCRdist pipeline was used in a later analysis to assign CDR3 sequences and most-parsimonious VDJ recombination scenarios. A later analysis defined each TCR beta chain by its CDR3 amino acid sequence plus V-gene family, and excluded reads lacking a unique V-gene family. A later analysis removed over 500 highly shared, low-generation-probability nucleotide sequences to deal with suspected cross-contamination and a sequencing artifact. In a later analysis, a clonal expansion index for each public chain was calculated from normalized within-repertoire ranks of inferred template counts. A later analysis computed generation probabilities with a VDJ recombination model fitted to out-of-frame rearrangements, and checked the results against IGoR. In a later analysis, TCR-TCR, TCR-HLA and TCR-CMV co-occurrence was scored with hypergeometric tests, and a repertoire-size bias correction was applied to TCR pairs. In a later analysis, false discovery rates were estimated by permuting HLA or CMV assignments 20 times. In a later analysis, co-occurring TCRs were grouped with DBSCAN, and TCRdist sequence similarity was added when clustering was performed within HLA-allele-positive subsets. Co-occurrence clustering excluded repertoires with fewer than 30,000 or more than 120,000 public chains, plus five with anomalous nucleotide sharing. What TCRdb holds here is the immuneACCESS table cut down to in-frame rearrangements. Part of the clones is not present; checked against another copy, under half of the missing clones reflect an unresolved V gene, and the others are unexplained. V, J and clone size are taken as reported in that table, and D and trimming were inferred from the DNA itself. The data table for this sample lists around 210,000 clones. The ten largest clones take up about 1% of the sample.

Taken from cysteine to phenylalanine, the CDR3 has 16 residues. Only the CDR3 portion is preserved as DNA: 48 bases, with reading frame beginning at the first base. For this chain, trimming is 6 bases at the V end and 2 bases at the J end, and the number of junction bases without a gene match is 11. Looking up the germline V gene (reference sequence) yields CDR1 LNHNV and CDR2 YYDKDF. This receptor was obtained from a girl aged 2-10 years in good health and CMV-seropositive. The V gene is TRBV15 and the J gene is TRBJ1-2; TRBD1 aligns with 8 central bases. The specimen was PBMCs. The CDR3 reads CATRPRRDRTNYGYTF. The nucleotide sequence reads as follows: TGTGCCACCAGGCCTAGGAGGGACAGGACCAACTATGGCTACACCTTC.